The 3 T cell receptor beta chains reported below all come from one sample, sequenced in a study of OX40 agonist ivuxolimab in advanced cancers. Sequenced by immunoSEQ multiplex PCR; TCRdb stores in-frame clones only, minus some. Counted here are about 93,000 clones, roughly nine tenths occurring once; the ten biggest clones make up 0.51%. The sample consisted of CD4+ or CD8+ T cells sorted from blood, taken in a trial of the OX40 agonist ivuxolimab. The source of these receptors is an adult with an advanced solid tumor such as melanoma, head and neck, liver or kidney cancer.

The chain employs TRBV7-3 and TRBJ2-2; possible D gene TRBD2, 5 bases. CDR1 and CDR2 from the germline V gene are SGHTA and FQGTGA. Trimming took off 5 bases at V and 7 bases at J, with 14 bases between the two ends. The CDR3 sequence is 14 residues long. CDR3 DNA sequence: TGTGCCAGCAGCCCCAATCTCGGAGGCGGGGAGCTGTTTTTT. Translation gives CASSPNLGGGELFF. Full variable domain (outside the CDR3, taken from reference TRBV7-3 and TRBJ2-2): GAGVSQTPSNKVTEKGKYVELRCDPISGHTALYWYRQSLGQGPEFLIYFQGTGAADDSGLPNDRFFAVRPEGSVSTLKIQRTERGDSAVYLCASSPNLGGGELFFGEGSRLTVL.

This chain links TRBV5-1 with TRBJ1-3, with a tentative D call TRBD1 (5 bases). CDR1 SGHRS and CDR2 YFSETQ come from the germline V gene. Deletions cut 0 bases from V and 0 bases from J, with 7 bases between. The CDR3 spans 15 residues. The CDR3 DNA sequence: TGCGCCAGCAGCTTGGTAGGGGACTCTGGAAACACCATATATTTT. Protein: CASSLVGDSGNTIYF.

The chain couples TRBV4-2 to TRBJ1-1; TRBD1 is a possible D gene (6 bases). Germline CDR1 and CDR2: LGHNA and YNFKEQ. V lost 6 bases, J lost 0 bases, and 14 bases lay in between. The CDR3 length is 15 residues. CDR3 amino acids: CASRDEQGVNTEAFF. CDR3 coding DNA: TGTGCCAGCAGAGATGAACAGGGAGTGAACACTGAAGCTTTCTTT.